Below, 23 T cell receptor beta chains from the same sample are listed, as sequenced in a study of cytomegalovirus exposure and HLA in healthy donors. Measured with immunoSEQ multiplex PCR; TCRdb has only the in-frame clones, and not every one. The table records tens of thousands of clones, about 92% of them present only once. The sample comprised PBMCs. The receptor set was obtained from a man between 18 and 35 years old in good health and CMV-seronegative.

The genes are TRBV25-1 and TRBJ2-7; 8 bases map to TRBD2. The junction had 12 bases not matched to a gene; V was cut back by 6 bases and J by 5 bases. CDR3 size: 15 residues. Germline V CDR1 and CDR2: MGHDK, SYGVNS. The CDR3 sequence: CASRDSGRGVDEQYF. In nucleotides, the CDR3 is TGTGCCAGCAGAGACAGCGGGAGAGGCGTGGACGAGCAGTACTTC.

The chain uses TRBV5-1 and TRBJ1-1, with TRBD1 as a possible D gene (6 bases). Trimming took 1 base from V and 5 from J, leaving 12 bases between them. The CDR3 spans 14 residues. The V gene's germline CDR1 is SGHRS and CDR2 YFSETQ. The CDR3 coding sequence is TGCGCCAGCAGCTTGACAGGGATGAGGACTGAAGCTTTCTTT. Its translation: CASSLTGMRTEAFF.

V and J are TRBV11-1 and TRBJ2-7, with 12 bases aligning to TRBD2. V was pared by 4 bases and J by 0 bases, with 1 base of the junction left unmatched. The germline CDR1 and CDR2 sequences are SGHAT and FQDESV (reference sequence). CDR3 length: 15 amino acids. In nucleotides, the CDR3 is TGTGCCAGCAGCTCGACTAGCGGGAGCTCCTACGAGCAGTACTTC. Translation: CASSSTSGSSYEQYF. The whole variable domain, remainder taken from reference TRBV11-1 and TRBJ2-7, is EAEVAQSPRYKITEKSQAVAFWCDPISGHATLYWYRQILGQGPELLVQFQDESVVDDSQLPKDRFSAERLKGVDSTLKIQPAELGDSAMYLCASSSTSGSSYEQYFGPGTRLTVT.

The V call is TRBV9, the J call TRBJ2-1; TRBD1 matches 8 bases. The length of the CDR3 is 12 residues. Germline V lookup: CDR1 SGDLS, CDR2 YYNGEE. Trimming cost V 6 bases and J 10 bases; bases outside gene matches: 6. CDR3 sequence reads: CASNDRGQEQFF. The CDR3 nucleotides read TGTGCCAGCAACGACAGGGGCCAAGAGCAGTTCTTC.

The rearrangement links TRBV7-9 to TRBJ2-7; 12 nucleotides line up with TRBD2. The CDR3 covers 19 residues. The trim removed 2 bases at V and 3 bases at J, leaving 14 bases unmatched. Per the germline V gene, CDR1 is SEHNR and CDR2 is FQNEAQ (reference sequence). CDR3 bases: TGTGCCAGCAGCTTAATCAGCCTAGCGGGAGGGCCGGTGGACTACGAGCAGTACTTC. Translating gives CASSLISLAGGPVDYEQYF.

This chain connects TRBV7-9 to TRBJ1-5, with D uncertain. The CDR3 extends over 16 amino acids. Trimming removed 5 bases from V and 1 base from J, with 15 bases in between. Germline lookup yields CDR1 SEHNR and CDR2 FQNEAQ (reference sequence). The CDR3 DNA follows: TGTGCCAGCAGCCCTGGTGTAGGCGGGAGCAATCAGCCCCAGCATTTT. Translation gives CASSPGVGGSNQPQHF. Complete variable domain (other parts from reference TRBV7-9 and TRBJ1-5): DTGVSQNPRHKITKRGQNVTFRCDPISEHNRLYWYRQTLGQGPEFLTYFQNEAQLEKSRLLSDRFSAERPKGSFSTLEIQRTEQGDSAMYLCASSPGVGGSNQPQHFGDGTRLSIL.

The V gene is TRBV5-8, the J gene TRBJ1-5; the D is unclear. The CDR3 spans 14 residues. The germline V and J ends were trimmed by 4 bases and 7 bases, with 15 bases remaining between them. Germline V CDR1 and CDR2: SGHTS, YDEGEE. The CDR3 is CASSLARLRQPQHF. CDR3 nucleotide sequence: TGTGCCAGCAGCCTGGCACGGTTAAGACAGCCCCAGCATTTT.

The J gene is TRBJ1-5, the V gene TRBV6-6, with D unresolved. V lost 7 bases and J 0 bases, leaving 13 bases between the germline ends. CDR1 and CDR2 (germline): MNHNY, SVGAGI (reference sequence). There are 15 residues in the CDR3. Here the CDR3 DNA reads TGTGCCAGCATTAGAACGGTGAATAGCAATCAGCCCCAGCATTTT. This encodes CASIRTVNSNQPQHF.

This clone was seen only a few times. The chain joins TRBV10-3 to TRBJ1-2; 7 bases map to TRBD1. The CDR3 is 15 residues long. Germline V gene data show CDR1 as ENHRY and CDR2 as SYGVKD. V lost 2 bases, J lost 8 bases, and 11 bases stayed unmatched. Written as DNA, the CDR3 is TGTGCCATCAGTGAGACACCGACAGGGATTGGGGGCTACACCTTC. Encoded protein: CAISETPTGIGGYTF.

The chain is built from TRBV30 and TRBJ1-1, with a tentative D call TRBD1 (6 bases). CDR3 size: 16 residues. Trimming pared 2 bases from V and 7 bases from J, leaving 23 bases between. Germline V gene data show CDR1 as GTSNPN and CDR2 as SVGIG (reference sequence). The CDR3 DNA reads TGTGCCTGGAGTCCAAAGTTACAGGGCCAGGGGAGTGAAGCTTTCTTT. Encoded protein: CAWSPKLQGQGSEAFF. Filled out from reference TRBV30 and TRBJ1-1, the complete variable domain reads SQTIHQWPATLVQPVGSPLSLECTVEGTSNPNLYWYRQAAGRGLQLLFYSVGIGQISSEVPQNLSASRPQDRQFILSSKKLLLSDSGFYLCAWSPKLQGQGSEAFFGQGTRLTVV.

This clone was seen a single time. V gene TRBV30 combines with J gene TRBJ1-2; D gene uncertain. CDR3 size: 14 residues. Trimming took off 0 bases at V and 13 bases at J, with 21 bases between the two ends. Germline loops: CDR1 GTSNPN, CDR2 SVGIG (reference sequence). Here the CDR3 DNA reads TGTGCCTGGAGTGTATTTAGGACGGGCCTGGCGGGCACCTTC. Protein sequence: CAWSVFRTGLAGTF.

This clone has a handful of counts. The CDR3 DNA reads as TGTGCCAGCAGTGATGGGGGGAGTGCCTATGGCTACACCTTC. Translation gives CASSDGGSAYGYTF. V gene TRBV2 combines with J gene TRBJ1-2, with D perhaps matching TRBD1 (5 bases). Germline V gene lookup returns CDR1 SNHLY and CDR2 FYNNEI. The V end was cut by 3 bases, the J end by 4 bases, with 12 bases between. The CDR3 has 14 residues.

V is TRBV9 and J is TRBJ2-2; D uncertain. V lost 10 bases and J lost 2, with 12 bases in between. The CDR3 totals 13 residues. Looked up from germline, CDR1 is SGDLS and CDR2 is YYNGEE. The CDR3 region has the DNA TGTGCCGGCAACAACCCCAACACCGGGGAGCTGTTTTTT. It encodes CAGNNPNTGELFF.

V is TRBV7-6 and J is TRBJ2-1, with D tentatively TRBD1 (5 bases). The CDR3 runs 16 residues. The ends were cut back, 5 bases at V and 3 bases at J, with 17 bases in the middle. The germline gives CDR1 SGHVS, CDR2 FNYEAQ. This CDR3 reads CASSPQGQGLYNEQFF. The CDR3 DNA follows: TGTGCCAGCAGCCCCCAGGGCCAAGGCCTCTACAATGAGCAGTTCTTC.

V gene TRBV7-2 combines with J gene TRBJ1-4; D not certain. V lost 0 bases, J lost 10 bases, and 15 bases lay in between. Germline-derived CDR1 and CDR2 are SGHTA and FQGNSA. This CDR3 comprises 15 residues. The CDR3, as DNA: TGTGCCAGCAGCTTAGCTGGCCAGGATCGGGGAAAACTGTTTTTT. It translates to CASSLAGQDRGKLFF.

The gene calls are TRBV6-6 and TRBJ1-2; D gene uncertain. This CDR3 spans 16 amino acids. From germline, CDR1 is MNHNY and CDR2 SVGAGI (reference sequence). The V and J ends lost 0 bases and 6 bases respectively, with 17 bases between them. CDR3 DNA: TGTGCCAGCAGTTACTCGGGCCAGCCGAGGAGGGATGGCTACACCTTC. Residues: CASSYSGQPRRDGYTF.

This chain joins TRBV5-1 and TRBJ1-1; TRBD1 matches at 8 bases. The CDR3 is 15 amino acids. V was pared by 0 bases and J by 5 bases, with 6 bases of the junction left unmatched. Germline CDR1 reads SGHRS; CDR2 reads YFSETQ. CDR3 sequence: CASSLVQGAGTEAFF. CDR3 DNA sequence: TGCGCCAGCAGCTTGGTGCAGGGGGCTGGGACTGAAGCTTTCTTT.

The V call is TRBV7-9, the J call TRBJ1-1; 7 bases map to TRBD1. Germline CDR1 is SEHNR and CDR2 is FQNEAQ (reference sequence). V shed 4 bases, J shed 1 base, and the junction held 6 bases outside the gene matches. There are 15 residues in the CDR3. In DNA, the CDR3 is TGTGCCAGCAGCTCTAGGACAGGAGGGAACACTGAAGCTTTCTTT. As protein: CASSSRTGGNTEAFF.

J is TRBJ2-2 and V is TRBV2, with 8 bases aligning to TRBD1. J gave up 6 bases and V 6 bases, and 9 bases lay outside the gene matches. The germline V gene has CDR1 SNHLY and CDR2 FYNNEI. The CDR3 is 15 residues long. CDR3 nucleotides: TGTGCCAGCAGCCAGGAGACAGGGGTTTCCGGGGAGCTGTTTTTT. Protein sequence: CASSQETGVSGELFF.

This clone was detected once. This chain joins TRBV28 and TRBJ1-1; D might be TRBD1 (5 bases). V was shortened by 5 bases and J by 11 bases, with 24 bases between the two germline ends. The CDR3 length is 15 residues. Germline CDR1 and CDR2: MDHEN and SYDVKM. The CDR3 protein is CASSKEHTSGREAFF. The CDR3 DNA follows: TGTGCCAGCAGTAAAGAACATACCTCAGGGCGGGAGGCTTTCTTT. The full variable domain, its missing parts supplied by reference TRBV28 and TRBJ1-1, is DVKVTQSSRYLVKRTGEKVFLECVQDMDHENMFWYRQDPGLGLRLIYFSYDVKMKEKGDIPEGYSVSREKKERFSLILESASTNQTSMYLCASSKEHTSGREAFFGQGTRLTVV.

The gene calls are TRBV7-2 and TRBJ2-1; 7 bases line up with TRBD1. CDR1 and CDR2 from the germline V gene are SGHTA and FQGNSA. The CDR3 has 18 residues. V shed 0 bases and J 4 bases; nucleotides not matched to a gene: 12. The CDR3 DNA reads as TGTGCCAGCAGCTTAGCGGGTAGACAGGGTGGGGGATACAATGAGCAGTTCTTC. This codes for CASSLAGRQGGGYNEQFF.

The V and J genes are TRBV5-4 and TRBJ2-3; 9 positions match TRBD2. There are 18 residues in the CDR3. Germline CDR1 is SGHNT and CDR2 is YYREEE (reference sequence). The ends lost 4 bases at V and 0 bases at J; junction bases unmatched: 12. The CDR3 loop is CASSQILAGRSSTDTQYF. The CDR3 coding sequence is TGTGCCAGCAGCCAAATTCTAGCGGGGAGATCTAGCACAGATACGCAGTATTTT.

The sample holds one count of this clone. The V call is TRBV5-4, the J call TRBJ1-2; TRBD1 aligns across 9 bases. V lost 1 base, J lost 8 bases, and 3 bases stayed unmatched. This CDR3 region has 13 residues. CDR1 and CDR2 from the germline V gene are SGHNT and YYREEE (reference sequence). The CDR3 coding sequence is TGTGCCAGCAGCTTGACAGGGGGCATCGGCTACACCTTC. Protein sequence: CASSLTGGIGYTF.